These 5 T cell receptor beta chains originate from one sample sequenced in a study of CD8 T cells in Susac syndrome. The RNA, about 0.5 to 1 ug, was put through reverse transcription using random hexamers. TCRdb reprocessed the immunoSEQ multiplex PCR reads with MiXCR, giving one entry per CDR3 protein. The sample comprises 120,000 or so distinct CDR3 sequences, nearly 96% of which are singletons, and roughly 0.14% rests with the top ten. Sequenced input: CD4+ T cells from PBMCs. These receptors came from a human donor with Susac syndrome.

The chain recombines TRBV24-1 with TRBJ2-5; no definite D call. Germline CDR1 KGHDR, CDR2 SFDVKD. CDR3 size: 11 residues. The V end lost 4 bases, the J end lost 6 bases, and 5 bases lay between the germline ends. The CDR3 here is CATSEGKTQYF. The CDR3 DNA sequence: TGTGCCACCAGTGAGGGGAAGACCCAGTACTTC.

This chain connects TRBV19 to TRBJ2-1; 9 bases map to TRBD2. V lost 5 bases to trimming and J lost 3 bases; unmatched junction nucleotides: 5. CDR3 size: 15 residues. Per the germline V gene, CDR1 is LNHDA and CDR2 is SQIVND (reference sequence). The CDR3 loop reads CASSPGTSRYNEQFF. CDR3 bases: TGTGCCAGTAGTCCAGGGACTAGCCGCTACAATGAGCAGTTCTTC.

The chain couples TRBV30 to TRBJ2-1; TRBD2 might be the D (6 bases). V shed 7 bases and J shed 4 bases, with 20 bases lying between them. In germline, CDR1 is GTSNPN, CDR2 SVGIG (reference sequence). The CDR3 has 15 amino acids. CDR3 amino acids: CASEGTTRGYNEQFF. In DNA, the CDR3 is TGTGCCTCCGAAGGGACGACTCGGGGGTACAATGAGCAGTTCTTC.

The chain links TRBV29-1 to TRBJ2-7; no firm D call. CDR3 length: 13 residues. V was cut by 5 bases and J by 4 bases, with 15 bases left in between. Germline loops: CDR1 SQVTM, CDR2 ANQGSEA. The CDR3 loop is CSVTGLYTYEQYF. The CDR3, as DNA: TGCAGCGTTACCGGGCTTTATACATACGAGCAGTACTTC.

This chain uses TRBV20-1 with TRBJ1-5, with D possibly TRBD1 on 6 matching bases. The germline V and J ends were trimmed by 0 bases and 2 bases, with 8 bases remaining between them. The CDR3 has 14 residues. Looked up from germline, CDR1 is DFQATT and CDR2 is SNEGSKA (reference sequence). The CDR3 protein is CSARERTGNQPQHF. The CDR3 bases are TGCAGTGCTAGAGAGCGGACAGGCAATCAGCCCCAGCATTTT.